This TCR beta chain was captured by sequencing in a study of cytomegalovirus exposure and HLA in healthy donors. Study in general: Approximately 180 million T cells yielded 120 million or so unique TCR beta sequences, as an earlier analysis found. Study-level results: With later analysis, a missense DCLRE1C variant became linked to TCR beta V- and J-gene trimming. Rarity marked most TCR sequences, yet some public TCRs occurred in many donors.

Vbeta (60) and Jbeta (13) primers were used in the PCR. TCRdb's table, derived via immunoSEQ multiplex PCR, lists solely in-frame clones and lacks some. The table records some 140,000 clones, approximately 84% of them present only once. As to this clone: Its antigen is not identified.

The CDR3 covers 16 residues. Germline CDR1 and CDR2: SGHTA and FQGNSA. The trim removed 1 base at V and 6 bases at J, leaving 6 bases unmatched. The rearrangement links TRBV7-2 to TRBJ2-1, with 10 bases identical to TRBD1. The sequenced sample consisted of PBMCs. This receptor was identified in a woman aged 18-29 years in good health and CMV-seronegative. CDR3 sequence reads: CASSLVGTGVSNEQFF. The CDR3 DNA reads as TGTGCCAGCAGCTTAGTCGGGACAGGGGTTAGCAATGAGCAGTTCTTC.